The sequence of this T cell receptor beta chain was determined in a study of T-cell reconstitution after alpha-beta-depleted transplantation in children. Germline CDR1 SEHNR, CDR2 FQNEAQ (reference sequence). Between the trimmed V and J ends, which lost 2 bases and 3 bases, there was a span of 15 bases. The CDR3 has 16 amino acids. Unique molecular identifiers were incorporated during preparation of the TCRbeta library. Each CDR3 protein is one row after TCRdb ran MiXCR on the PCR reads. The table shows around 440,000 distinct CDR3 sequences, with approximately 10% occurring only once. This clonotype turned up a few times. No antigen is known for it. Study results and caveats: Some patients' high day-60 TCRbeta diversity was attributed to recipient cells surviving conditioning. The main origin of T-cell counts and diversity one year after transplant was newly produced T cells. Several hundred expanded graft clones reportedly supplied alpha-beta T cells about two months after transplant.

The clonotype originates from a child younger than 10 with inherited bone marrow failure, due to receive a stem cell transplant. The chain carries TRBV7-9 and TRBJ2-3; weak D call: TRBD2 (6 bases). Here the sequenced sample was PBMCs, taken before TCRalphabeta/CD19-depleted stem cell transplant. The CDR3 nucleotides are TGTGCCAGCAGCTTACTAGCCCGGGGGTGGACAGATACGCAGTATTTT. Amino acid sequence: CASSLLARGWTDTQYF.